This is a list of T cell receptor beta chains from one sample in a study of blood T cell repertoires in COVID-19. Clones were sequenced by immunoSEQ multiplex PCR, and TCRdb holds only the in-frame ones, with some missing. The top ten hold approximately 15% of the sample, which has about 140,000 clones, roughly 80% seen once. The sample comprised peripheral blood. The receptor set was obtained from a man over 45 with acute or convalescent COVID-19. Both conserved end residues are part of each CDR3. Fields, in order: clone size, J gene, V gene, D gene, CDR3 protein, CDR3 DNA. D genes are given only for firm matches. Size values are once, few and many counts, or a class for expanded clones, and some rows have none.

clone_size: -; j_call: TRBJ1-3; v_call: TRBV14; d_call: -; cdr3_aa: CASSQGPPGGNTIYF; cdr3_nt: TGTGCCAGCAGCCAAGGTCCCCCAGGAGGAAACACCATATATTTT
clone_size: -; j_call: TRBJ2-7; v_call: TRBV11-2; d_call: TRBD1; cdr3_aa: CASSPDRESYEQYF; cdr3_nt: TGTGCCAGCAGCCCCGACAGGGAGTCCTACGAGCAGTACTTC
clone_size: -; j_call: TRBJ2-3; v_call: TRBV7-3; d_call: -; cdr3_aa: CASSLSGGSTDTQYF; cdr3_nt: TGTGCCAGCAGCTTAAGTGGCGGGAGCACAGATACGCAGTATTTT
clone_size: -; j_call: TRBJ2-1; v_call: TRBV19; d_call: TRBD2; cdr3_aa: CASSISGSEQFF; cdr3_nt: TGTGCCAGTAGTATAAGCGGGAGTGAGCAGTTCTTC
clone_size: few; j_call: TRBJ1-3; v_call: TRBV7-6; d_call: -; cdr3_aa: CASSKGGHSGNTIYF; cdr3_nt: TGTGCCAGCAGCAAGGGGGGGCACTCTGGAAACACCATATATTTT
clone_size: -; j_call: TRBJ2-2; v_call: TRBV13; d_call: -; cdr3_aa: CASSFLGEVTGELFF; cdr3_nt: TGTGCCAGCAGCTTCCTCGGGGAAGTCACCGGGGAGCTGTTTTTT
clone_size: -; j_call: TRBJ2-3; v_call: TRBV29-1; d_call: -; cdr3_aa: CSVEAPIPPADTQYF; cdr3_nt: TGCAGCGTTGAAGCCCCGATACCGCCGGCAGATACGCAGTATTTT
clone_size: -; j_call: TRBJ2-3; v_call: TRBV9; d_call: TRBD2; cdr3_aa: CASSVSSGPVTQYF; cdr3_nt: TGTGCCAGCAGCGTCTCTAGCGGGCCAGTTACGCAGTATTTT
clone_size: few; j_call: TRBJ2-2; v_call: TRBV7-8; d_call: TRBD1; cdr3_aa: CASSLEDRGTGELFF; cdr3_nt: TGTGCCAGCAGCTTAGAGGACAGGGGGACCGGGGAGCTGTTTTTT
clone_size: -; j_call: TRBJ1-2; v_call: TRBV11-3; d_call: -; cdr3_aa: CASSPRTGAEEVSF; cdr3_nt: TGTGCCAGCAGCCCCCGGACCGGCGCCGAGGAGGTGTCCTTC
clone_size: -; j_call: TRBJ1-1; v_call: TRBV28; d_call: TRBD1; cdr3_aa: CASSSHQTGGTEAFF; cdr3_nt: TGTGCCAGCAGTTCACACCAGACAGGGGGCACTGAAGCTTTCTTT
clone_size: -; j_call: TRBJ2-3; v_call: TRBV7-7; d_call: -; cdr3_aa: CASSLGGRGSTDTQYF; cdr3_nt: TGTGCCAGCAGCTTAGGAGGGCGGGGAAGCACAGATACGCAGTATTTT
clone_size: -; j_call: TRBJ2-2; v_call: TRBV2; d_call: TRBD2; cdr3_aa: CASFMGGTGELFF; cdr3_nt: TGTGCCAGCTTCATGGGGGGGACCGGGGAGCTGTTTTTT
clone_size: -; j_call: TRBJ1-6; v_call: TRBV19; d_call: -; cdr3_aa: CASNSPPGQTNSPLHF; cdr3_nt: TGTGCCAGTAACTCTCCCCCGGGACAAACAAATTCACCCCTCCACTTT
clone_size: -; j_call: TRBJ2-4; v_call: TRBV5-4; d_call: -; cdr3_aa: CASSLEQGPNIQYF; cdr3_nt: TGTGCCAGCAGCTTGGAACAGGGACCAAACATTCAGTACTTC
clone_size: -; j_call: TRBJ1-1; v_call: TRBV5-5; d_call: -; cdr3_aa: CASSPQGNTEAFF; cdr3_nt: TGTGCCAGCAGTCCACAGGGTAACACTGAAGCTTTCTTT
clone_size: -; j_call: TRBJ1-4; v_call: TRBV5-1; d_call: -; cdr3_aa: CASRNTEGEKLFF; cdr3_nt: TGCGCCAGCAGAAATACAGAGGGCGAAAAACTGTTTTTT
clone_size: -; j_call: TRBJ1-1; v_call: TRBV5-1; d_call: -; cdr3_aa: CASARGLQNTEAFF; cdr3_nt: TGCGCCAGCGCTCGGGGACTCCAGAACACTGAAGCTTTCTTT
clone_size: few; j_call: TRBJ2-3; v_call: TRBV4-1; d_call: TRBD2; cdr3_aa: CASSHPTLKGTSGGYTDTQYF; cdr3_nt: TGCGCCAGCAGCCATCCCACTCTAAAAGGGACTAGCGGGGGATACACAGATACGCAGTATTTT
clone_size: -; j_call: TRBJ1-1; v_call: TRBV5-1; d_call: -; cdr3_aa: CASSLRGTEAFF; cdr3_nt: TGCGCCAGCAGCTTGAGAGGAACTGAAGCTTTCTTT
clone_size: -; j_call: TRBJ2-1; v_call: TRBV1; d_call: -; cdr3_aa: CTSSHRGNEQFF; cdr3_nt: TGCACCAGCAGCCACAGGGGGAATGAGCAGTTCTTC
clone_size: -; j_call: TRBJ1-3; v_call: TRBV7-2; d_call: -; cdr3_aa: CASSLDRVVANTIYF; cdr3_nt: TGTGCCAGCAGCTTAGACAGGGTGGTGGCAAACACCATATATTTT